A single sample gave rise to the 25 T cell receptor beta chains below, sequenced in a study of T cells of healthy individuals. From the 5' RACE reads, TCRdb called clonotypes with MiXCR, one entry per CDR3 protein. The table records over 95,000 distinct CDR3 sequences, roughly 15% of them present only once. The receptors stem from a human donor in good health.

The table lists this clonotype with many counts. V gene TRBV12-3 or TRBV12-4 combines with J gene TRBJ2-2; 8 nucleotides agree with TRBD1. The length of the CDR3 is 15 residues. V dropped 5 bases and J dropped 7; count of bases not matched to a gene: 9. CDR3 DNA sequence: TGTGCCAGCAGTCCCGACAGGGGTCTGATCGGGGAGCTGTTTTTT. Protein sequence: CASSPDRGLIGELFF.

The rearrangement uses TRBV15 and TRBJ1-1, with 8 bases identical to TRBD1. The trim removed 3 bases at V and 1 base at J, leaving 19 bases unmatched. Germline V gene sequence: CDR1 LNHNV, CDR2 YYDKDF (reference sequence). The CDR3 contains 20 residues. This CDR3 reads CATSSRLARQGMRGNTEAFF. CDR3 bases: TGTGCCACCAGCAGCCGGCTGGCTAGACAGGGGATGCGGGGGAACACTGAAGCTTTCTTT.

This clonotype was detected many times. The chain links TRBV11-2 to TRBJ2-7; D unclear. Per germline, CDR1 SGHAT and CDR2 FQNNGV. The CDR3 spans 13 residues. Trimming stripped 8 bases from V and 8 bases from J, with 19 bases between. The CDR3: CASCQAGKEKQYF. The DNA for the CDR3 is TGTGCCAGCTGCCAGGCTGGGAAAGAAAAGCAGTACTTC.

This clonotype was detected only a few times. The chain combines TRBV14 with TRBJ2-2, with a tentative D call TRBD2 (6 bases). Germline V CDR1 and CDR2: SGHDN, FVKESK. This CDR3 is 12 amino acids long. V was clipped by 8 bases and J by 4 bases, with 8 bases between them. The CDR3 protein is CASRGTTGELFF. DNA of the CDR3: TGTGCCAGCCGGGGGACCACCGGGGAGCTGTTTTTT.

V gene TRBV28 combines with J gene TRBJ1-1; the D gene is possibly TRBD1 (5 bases). The length of the CDR3 is 11 residues. The germline V and J ends were trimmed by 4 bases and 6 bases, with 6 bases remaining between them. In germline, CDR1 is MDHEN, CDR2 SYDVKM. CDR3 DNA: TGTGCCAGCAGTTGGGGCGCTGAAGCTTTCTTT. This codes for CASSWGAEAFF.

The sample holds a few counts of this clonotype. This chain uses TRBV2 with TRBJ2-3; 10 positions match TRBD2. The J segment lost 8 bases and the V segment lost 2 bases, leaving 1 base of the junction unmatched. The length of the CDR3 is 13 residues. Germline-derived CDR1 and CDR2 are SNHLY and FYNNEI. The CDR3 DNA follows: TGTGCCAGCAGTGAATGGACTAGCGGTACGCAGTATTTT. Translated: CASSEWTSGTQYF.

This clonotype was counted only a few times. The CDR3 DNA is TGCAGTGCTAGAGATGACCTAGCGGCGATTGGGAACTCCTACGAGCAGTACTTC. This sequence encodes CSARDDLAAIGNSYEQYF. The V gene is TRBV20-1, the J gene TRBJ2-7, with 7 nucleotides matching TRBD2. From germline, CDR1 is DFQATT and CDR2 SNEGSKA (reference sequence). V dropped 0 bases and J dropped 0; count of bases not matched to a gene: 14. This CDR3 has 18 residues.

V usage is TRBV6-9 and J usage is TRBJ1-2; the D gene is possibly TRBD1 (6 bases). The V end was cut by 5 bases, the J end by 3 bases, with 16 bases between. The CDR3 is 15 amino acids. Germline-derived CDR1 and CDR2 are MNHGY and SVAAGI. The CDR3 sequence: CASSLRGGTDYGYTF. For the CDR3, the DNA is TGTGCCAGCAGTCTCAGGGGAGGAACGGACTATGGCTACACCTTC.

The V call is TRBV4-2, the J call TRBJ2-7; TRBD1 or TRBD2 may be the D gene (5 bases each). Germline V CDR1 and CDR2: LGHNA, YNFKEQ. Deletions cut 1 base from V and 0 bases from J, with 16 bases between. The CDR3 contains 17 residues. CDR3 DNA sequence: TGTGCCAGCAGCCAAGTCGGCCCTACCGGGACCTCCTACGAGCAGTACTTC. The encoded protein is CASSQVGPTGTSYEQYF.

This clonotype was detected many times. This rearrangement joins TRBV29-1 to TRBJ2-7; D remains ambiguous. V lost 4 bases and J lost 5, with 12 bases in between. In germline, CDR1 is SQVTM, CDR2 ANQGSEA. The CDR3 runs 12 residues. CDR3 region: CSVVASPHEQYF. Here the CDR3 DNA reads TGCAGCGTTGTCGCCAGTCCCCACGAGCAGTACTTC.

This clonotype was found many times. The chain is built from TRBV5-1 and TRBJ1-2, with D unresolved. The CDR3 runs 14 residues. V was shortened by 0 bases and J by 5 bases, with 11 bases between the two germline ends. From germline, CDR1 is SGHRS and CDR2 YFSETQ. CDR3 in DNA: TGCGCCAGCAGCTTGGCGACGGAGACATATGGCTACACCTTC. Its translation: CASSLATETYGYTF.

This clonotype was seen a few times. The chain combines TRBV5-5 with TRBJ2-1; the D call may be TRBD1 or TRBD2 (6 bases each). CDR1 SGHKS and CDR2 YYEKEE come from the germline V gene (reference sequence). V was trimmed by 1 base and J by 0 bases, leaving 11 bases between them. The length of the CDR3 is 16 residues. The CDR3 coding sequence is TGTGCCAGCAGCTTGCTCGAGGGGGGCTCCTACAATGAGCAGTTCTTC. It codes for CASSLLEGGSYNEQFF.

This clonotype came up a few times. CDR3 DNA sequence: TGCGCCAGCAGCTTGGGTAGTGGGTCAGAAGCTTTCTTT. Its translation is CASSLGSGSEAFF. The chain links TRBV5-1 to TRBJ1-1; D is ambiguous. From germline, CDR1 is SGHRS and CDR2 YFSETQ. This CDR3 comprises 13 residues. V gave up 0 bases and J gave up 8 bases, with 11 bases separating them.

The chain joins TRBV5-1 to TRBJ2-3, with D tentatively TRBD1 (6 bases). Trimming removed 4 bases at V and 2 bases at J, with 11 bases between. From germline, CDR1 is SGHRS and CDR2 YFSETQ. The CDR3 is 14 amino acids. CDR3 DNA sequence: TGCGCCAGCAGCCTCGGACAGCTCACAGATACGCAGTATTTT. It codes for CASSLGQLTDTQYF.

The CDR3 here is CASWDRGGYGYTF. Written as DNA, the CDR3 is TGTGCCAGTTGGGACAGGGGAGGGTATGGCTACACCTTC. The chain carries TRBV27 and TRBJ1-2; 10 nucleotides match TRBD1. Germline V gives CDR1 MNHEY, CDR2 SMNVEV (reference sequence). CDR3 length: 13 residues. The V segment lost 9 bases and the J segment 5 bases; nucleotides outside the gene matches: 6.

Many counts were recorded for this clonotype. The rearrangement uses TRBV5-6 and TRBJ1-2; TRBD1 aligns across 7 bases. The CDR3 consists of 13 residues. The trim removed 0 bases at V and 6 bases at J, leaving 2 bases unmatched. Per germline, CDR1 SGHDT and CDR2 YYEEEE. The CDR3 loop is CASSLDRGDGYTF. The CDR3 DNA sequence: TGTGCCAGCAGCTTGGACAGGGGAGATGGCTACACCTTC.

This clonotype was found once. The gene calls are TRBV18 and TRBJ2-3; either TRBD1 or TRBD2 may fit D (5 bases each). The CDR3 totals 16 residues. Germline V CDR1 and CDR2: KGHSH, LQKENI. The V end lost 2 bases, the J end lost 1 base, and 13 bases lay between the germline ends. For the CDR3, the DNA is TGTGCCAGCTCACCAGCAGGGAGAGTCGGCACAGATACGCAGTATTTT. Translated: CASSPAGRVGTDTQYF.

This clonotype has at least ten counts. The J gene is TRBJ1-1, the V gene TRBV12-3 or TRBV12-4; 9 bases fit TRBD1. This CDR3 region has 14 residues. V was pared by 6 bases and J by 4 bases, with 6 bases of the junction left unmatched. The CDR3 nucleotides read TGTGCCAGCAGCCCGACAGGGGGTATCACTGAAGCTTTCTTT. Its translation: CASSPTGGITEAFF.

This clonotype was counted ten times or more. This rearrangement joins TRBV9 to TRBJ2-7, with D perhaps TRBD1 or TRBD2 (5 bases each). CDR3 length: 13 residues. Germline CDR1 reads SGDLS; CDR2 reads YYNGEE. V dropped 4 bases and J dropped 7 bases, with 15 bases sitting between them. CDR3 in amino acids: CASSYGTMGEQYF. The CDR3 bases are TGTGCCAGCAGCTACGGGACGATGGGTGAGCAGTACTTC.

J is TRBJ1-1 and V is TRBV7-9, with D tentatively TRBD1 (6 bases). Germline loops: CDR1 SEHNR, CDR2 FQNEAQ (reference sequence). This CDR3 region has 13 residues. V shed 5 bases and J shed 9 bases, with 16 bases lying between them. CDR3 nucleotides: TGTGCCAGCAGCATCCCAGGGGCAGAGAAAGCTTTCTTT. It codes for CASSIPGAEKAFF.

This clonotype has more than one count but fewer than ten. The V gene is TRBV20-1, the J gene TRBJ2-1; no firm D call. V lost 0 bases to trimming and J lost 4 bases, with 19 bases between them. The CDR3 is 17 residues long. Germline values: CDR1 DFQATT, CDR2 SNEGSKA (reference sequence). CDR3 sequence reads: CSARDPTGQNLYNEQFF. CDR3 DNA sequence: TGCAGTGCTAGAGATCCAACCGGGCAGAACCTTTACAATGAGCAGTTCTTC.

This clonotype came up a few times. The chain links TRBV20-1 to TRBJ1-5; D is ambiguous. Trimming cost V 3 bases and J 2 bases, with 11 bases left between them. Germline-derived CDR1 and CDR2 are DFQATT and SNEGSKA (reference sequence). The CDR3 is made up of 14 amino acids. The DNA of the CDR3 is TGCAGTGCTAGTCGTGCTAGCGGCAATCAGCCCCAGCATTTT. Translated, it gives CSASRASGNQPQHF.

The V gene is TRBV28, the J gene TRBJ2-5; weak D call: TRBD1 (7 bases). The germline gives CDR1 MDHEN, CDR2 SYDVKM. V gave up 2 bases and J gave up 4 bases, with 11 bases separating them. The CDR3 loop spans 14 amino acids. The CDR3 DNA reads as TGTGCCAGCAGTTTACGACAGGGAGGAGAGACCCAGTACTTC. Translating gives CASSLRQGGETQYF.

This clonotype was detected once. This may arise from a read error, as a much more abundant clone is one base away. The chain combines TRBV4-2 with TRBJ2-1, with a weak D call TRBD2 (5 bases). Per germline, CDR1 LGHNA and CDR2 YNFKEQ. The V and J ends lost 0 bases and 6 bases respectively, with 12 bases between them. The CDR3 runs 15 residues. The DNA of the CDR3 is TGTGCCAGCAGCCAAGAGCCAGCGGACCCCAATGAGCAGTTCTTC. Amino acid sequence: CASSQEPADPNEQFF.

DNA for the CDR3: TGCAGTGCTAGGGACAGGGGGCGGGAGACCCAGTACTTC. This codes for CSARDRGRETQYF. The gene calls are TRBV20-1 and TRBJ2-5; 11 bases are shared with TRBD1. Germline V gene sequence: CDR1 DFQATT, CDR2 SNEGSKA (reference sequence). CDR3 size: 13 residues. Trimming cost V 3 bases and J 5 bases; bases outside gene matches: 2.